This T cell receptor beta chain stems from a study of T cell responses to AZD1222 COVID-19 vaccine. This CDR3 is 14 amino acids long. Germline V gives CDR1 SNHLY, CDR2 FYNNEI. V lost 5 bases and J lost 3; bases outside the gene matches: 4. The protocol was immunoSEQ multiplex PCR, while the TCRdb copy is restricted to in-frame clones and leaves out a portion. The sample records some 82,000 clones, just under 90% being singletons. Sample: peripheral blood, taken on day 0 of AZD1222 vaccination. The J gene is TRBJ2-7, the V gene TRBV2; 10 bases fit TRBD2. The receptor comes from an adult in good health. The CDR3 DNA follows: TGTGCCAGCAGTAAAGAGCGGGGGGGCTACGAGCAGTACTTC. Encoded protein: CASSKERGGYEQYF.